The 20 T cell receptor beta chains reported below all come from one sample, sequenced in a study of blood T cell repertoires in COVID-19. Sequencing was performed with immunoSEQ multiplex PCR; in TCRdb, only in-frame clones are kept and a portion is missing. The sample records 100,000 to 150,000 clones, around three quarters being singletons. Sequencing was carried out using peripheral blood. The receptors here all came from a man in his forties with active or convalescent COVID-19.

The gene calls are TRBV15 and TRBJ1-2; the D gene is possibly TRBD1 (5 bases). V lost 3 bases to trimming and J lost 8 bases, with 13 bases between them. The length of the CDR3 is 13 residues. Germline V CDR1 and CDR2: LNHNV, YYDKDF (reference sequence). The CDR3 spells CATSRTPQGGYTF. CDR3 DNA: TGTGCCACCAGCAGGACCCCCCAGGGAGGCTACACCTTC.

The chain joins TRBV10-2 to TRBJ2-3; maybe TRBD1 (5 bases). The germline V gene encodes CDR1 WSHSY and CDR2 SAAADI. CDR3 size: 16 residues. The V and J ends lost 2 bases and 4 bases respectively, with 16 bases between them. The CDR3 is CASSENTAPGSDTQYF. The CDR3 DNA is TGCGCCAGCAGTGAGAATACGGCCCCAGGGTCAGATACGCAGTATTTT.

This clone was picked up a small number of times. The rearrangement links TRBV2 to TRBJ1-4; D not resolved. V was shortened by 3 bases and J by 10 bases, with 12 bases between the two germline ends. Germline lookup yields CDR1 SNHLY and CDR2 FYNNEI. The CDR3 consists of 13 residues. The CDR3 spells CASSENPAGKLFF. DNA for the CDR3: TGTGCCAGCAGTGAGAATCCTGCCGGAAAACTGTTTTTT. Based on the CDR3 plus reference TRBV2 and TRBJ1-4, the full variable domain is EPEVTQTPSHQVTQMGQEVILRCVPISNHLYFYWYRQILGQKVEFLVSFYNNEISEKSEIFDDQFSVERPDGSNFTLKIRSTKLEDSAMYFCASSENPAGKLFFGSGTQLSVL.

V is TRBV7-9 and J is TRBJ2-7; 7 bases map to TRBD2. The germline CDR1 and CDR2 sequences are SEHNR and FQNEAQ (reference sequence). The CDR3 sequence is 14 residues long. V lost 0 bases to trimming and J lost 7 bases; unmatched junction nucleotides: 6. The CDR3 sequence: CASSLAGGAGEQYF. CDR3 in DNA: TGTGCCAGCAGCTTAGCGGGAGGGGCCGGGGAGCAGTACTTC.

V is TRBV19 and J is TRBJ1-1; 9 nucleotides align to TRBD1. CDR1 LNHDA and CDR2 SQIVND come from the germline V gene (reference sequence). Unmatched junction bases numbered 8, after V lost 8 bases and J lost 7 bases. CDR3 size: 13 residues. CDR3 bases: TGTGCCAGTGGGTTGACAGGGGGTTTTGAAGCTTTCTTT. Translated, it gives CASGLTGGFEAFF. Full variable domain (outside the CDR3, taken from reference TRBV19 and TRBJ1-1): DGGITQSPKYLFRKEGQNVTLSCEQNLNHDAMYWYRQDPGQGLRLIYYSQIVNDFQKGDIAEGYSVSREKKESFPLTVTSAQKNPTAFYLCASGLTGGFEAFFGQGTRLTVV.

V usage is TRBV9 and J usage is TRBJ1-2; D might be TRBD1 (5 bases). V dropped 2 bases and J dropped 6 bases, with 11 bases sitting between them. The CDR3 extends over 13 amino acids. CDR1 SGDLS and CDR2 YYNGEE come from the germline V gene. The CDR3 DNA reads as TGTGCCAGCAGCGTGAGTGCAGGGAATGGCTACACCTTC. It encodes CASSVSAGNGYTF.

This chain uses TRBV7-2 with TRBJ1-2; TRBD1 agrees at 8 bases. The germline gives CDR1 SGHTA, CDR2 FQGNSA. The CDR3 covers 15 residues. Trimming at V came to 5 bases and at J to 6 bases, leaving 11 bases not matched to a gene. In DNA form, the CDR3 reads TGTGCCAGCAGCCCCTTCCCCCAGGGGGCGAATGGCTACACCTTC. Translating gives CASSPFPQGANGYTF.

This chain connects TRBV6-5 to TRBJ1-6, with TRBD1 as a possible D gene (6 bases). V was pared by 10 bases and J by 10 bases, with 20 bases between. This CDR3 spans 14 amino acids. Looked up from germline, CDR1 is MNHEY and CDR2 is SVGAGI. The CDR3 sequence: CATLGQGIESPLHF. The DNA for the CDR3 is TGTGCCACCCTCGGGCAGGGGATAGAGTCACCCCTCCACTTT.

This clone was seen a handful of times. The chain is built from TRBV30 and TRBJ1-2, with a tentative D call TRBD1 (5 bases). This CDR3 contains 11 residues. Trimming removed 0 bases at V and 8 bases at J, with 7 bases between. Germline V CDR1 and CDR2: GTSNPN, SVGIG (reference sequence). The CDR3 here is CAWSVRGGYTF. CDR3 nucleotides: TGTGCCTGGAGTGTAAGGGGCGGCTACACCTTC.

The V and J genes are TRBV28 and TRBJ2-3, with a tentative D call TRBD1 (5 bases). The V gene lost 6 bases and the J gene lost 0 bases, with 16 bases spanning the gap. CDR3 size: 16 residues. CDR1 and CDR2 from the germline V gene are MDHEN and SYDVKM. CDR3 loop: CASRPSGRMSTDTQYF. DNA of the CDR3: TGTGCCAGCAGACCCTCAGGGCGCATGAGCACAGATACGCAGTATTTT.

The chain links TRBV19 to TRBJ1-2; maybe TRBD1 (5 bases). Germline V gene data show CDR1 as LNHDA and CDR2 as SQIVND (reference sequence). The CDR3 runs to 15 residues. V was trimmed by 6 bases and J by 4 bases, leaving 18 bases between them. In DNA form, the CDR3 reads TGTGCCAGTAGGAAGCAGGCGGGGGATTCCTATGGCTACACCTTC. This encodes CASRKQAGDSYGYTF. Looking up the rest from reference TRBV19 and TRBJ1-2 gives the full variable domain: DGGITQSPKYLFRKEGQNVTLSCEQNLNHDAMYWYRQDPGQGLRLIYYSQIVNDFQKGDIAEGYSVSREKKESFPLTVTSAQKNPTAFYLCASRKQAGDSYGYTFGSGTRLTVV.

The CDR3 DNA sequence: TGTGCCAGTAGCTCAGGGACAGGGTTAACCTACGAGCAGTACTTC. Protein: CASSSGTGLTYEQYF. The V and J genes are TRBV19 and TRBJ2-7; 9 positions match TRBD1. V lost 6 bases to trimming and J lost 2 bases; unmatched junction nucleotides: 8. The CDR3 is 15 residues long. Germline V lookup: CDR1 LNHDA, CDR2 SQIVND (reference sequence). Combining the CDR3 with reference TRBV19 and TRBJ2-7 gives the whole variable domain DGGITQSPKYLFRKEGQNVTLSCEQNLNHDAMYWYRQDPGQGLRLIYYSQIVNDFQKGDIAEGYSVSREKKESFPLTVTSAQKNPTAFYLCASSSGTGLTYEQYFGPGTRLTVT.

V is TRBV5-6 and J is TRBJ2-2; 7 bases are shared with TRBD2. CDR1 and CDR2 from the germline V gene are SGHDT and YYEEEE. The CDR3 is made up of 17 amino acids. V trimming: 3 bases; J trimming: 0 bases; junction bases outside the gene matches: 8. The chain's CDR3 is CASSWGGRVANTGELFF. For the CDR3, the DNA is TGTGCCAGCAGCTGGGGGGGACGGGTCGCGAACACCGGGGAGCTGTTTTTT.

The chain has TRBV15 and TRBJ2-7; D uncertain. The germline V gene encodes CDR1 LNHNV and CDR2 YYDKDF (reference sequence). Trimming cost V 0 bases and J 10 bases, with 10 bases left between them. CDR3 length: 12 amino acids. In DNA form, the CDR3 reads TGTGCCACCAGCAGAGATGAGTCCGAACAGTACTTC. This translates into CATSRDESEQYF.

The chain carries TRBV19 and TRBJ2-1; 9 bases map to TRBD1. CDR3 length equals 15 residues. The junction had 7 bases not matched to a gene; V was cut back by 5 bases and J by 5 bases. From germline, CDR1 is LNHDA and CDR2 SQIVND (reference sequence). CDR3 sequence reads: CASSSGTGSHNEQFF. DNA for the CDR3: TGTGCCAGTAGTTCCGGGACAGGGAGTCACAATGAGCAGTTCTTC.

The J gene is TRBJ1-5, the V gene TRBV6-2 or TRBV6-3, with D perhaps matching TRBD1 (6 bases). V lost 0 bases to trimming and J lost 0 bases, with 18 bases between them. The germline CDR1 and CDR2 sequences are MNHEY and SVGEGT. The CDR3 loop spans 19 amino acids. The CDR3, as DNA: TGTGCCAGCAGTTACTCTCACGGACAGAGAGGGTTTAGCAATCAGCCCCAGCATTTT. Translation gives CASSYSHGQRGFSNQPQHF.

The CDR3 coding sequence is TGTGCCAGCAGCTCACAGGGGGGGAGCAATCAGCCCCAGCATTTT. Translating gives CASSSQGGSNQPQHF. This chain links TRBV7-9 with TRBJ1-5; the match to TRBD1 covers 8 bases. Germline V gives CDR1 SEHNR, CDR2 FQNEAQ (reference sequence). V gave up 4 bases and J gave up 1 base; unmatched junction bases: 3. CDR3 length: 15 residues.

V is TRBV11-3 and J is TRBJ2-3, with D tentatively TRBD2 (6 bases). Germline V gene sequence: CDR1 SGHNT, CDR2 YENEEA. V gave up 5 bases and J gave up 9 bases, with 15 bases separating them. This CDR3 has 13 amino acids. As DNA, the CDR3 is TGTGCCAGCAGCACCACCTTCCGGGGGACGCAGTATTTT. Translating gives CASSTTFRGTQYF. Using reference TRBV11-3 and TRBJ2-3 for the parts outside the CDR3, the full variable domain is EAGVVQSPRYKIIEKKQPVAFWCNPISGHNTLYWYLQNLGQGPELLIRYENEEAVDDSQLPKDRFSAERLKGVDSTLKIQPAELGDSAVYLCASSTTFRGTQYFGPGTRLTVL.

This clone was counted between two and nine times. The V gene is TRBV2, the J gene TRBJ2-7; the match to TRBD2 covers 10 bases. The germline V gene encodes CDR1 SNHLY and CDR2 FYNNEI. This CDR3 is built from 15 residues. J gave up 9 bases and V 1 base, and 9 bases lay outside the gene matches. The CDR3: CASSEGLAGLRGQYF. Written as DNA, the CDR3 is TGTGCCAGCAGTGAAGGACTAGCGGGCCTCCGGGGGCAGTACTTC.

This clone was counted many times. The chain links TRBV9 to TRBJ2-2, with D possibly TRBD2 on 5 matching bases. Germline CDR1 is SGDLS and CDR2 is YYNGEE. The CDR3 extends over 15 amino acids. Deletions cut 5 bases from V and 4 bases from J, with 15 bases between. CDR3 loop: CASRGKTSGTGELFF. The DNA of the CDR3 is TGTGCCAGCAGGGGCAAGACAAGCGGCACCGGGGAGCTGTTTTTT.